This T cell receptor (beta chain) was sequenced during a study of long-term antiretroviral therapy in people with HIV. Study results and limitations: Versus controls, repertoires in people with HIV had narrower CDR3 length ranges.

Runs used v3.0 of the immunoSEQ assay and were done at survey level. Only in-frame clones appear in the TCRdb table, and some are missing; sequencing was by immunoSEQ multiplex PCR. The data show 25,000 to 30,000 clones, roughly 90% seen once. To note about this clone: Its antigen is unidentified. Other DNA sequences within the sample encode an identical CDR3.

The source was unsorted PBMCs, collected 5.2 years after starting antiretroviral therapy. The source is a woman in her thirties or forties with HIV.

CDR3 DNA sequence: TGTGCCAGCAGCTTAGGCTCCTACGAGCAGTACTTC. It encodes CASSLGSYEQYF. The chain links TRBV7-9 to TRBJ2-7; D remains unclear. V was cut by 1 base and J by 0 bases, with 1 base left in between. Germline V gives CDR1 SEHNR, CDR2 FQNEAQ (reference sequence). CDR3 length: 12 residues.